This T cell receptor beta chain was sequenced during a study of blood T cell repertoires in COVID-19. The table came from immunoSEQ multiplex PCR; TCRdb's copy has only in-frame clones and leaves some out. The sample carries under 200,000 clones, roughly 84% recorded once. CDR3 length: 17 residues. Trimming at V came to 5 bases and at J to 5 bases, leaving 11 bases not matched to a gene. In germline, CDR1 is SGHVS, CDR2 FNYEAQ. The rearrangement joins TRBV7-6 to TRBJ2-2; 10 bases match TRBD1. The sequenced sample was peripheral blood. The clonotype originates from a man between 50 and 59 years old with active or convalescent COVID-19. The chain's CDR3 is CASSPGGTGARTGELFF. The CDR3 bases are TGTGCCAGCAGCCCGGGGGGGACAGGGGCCCGGACCGGGGAGCTGTTTTTT.